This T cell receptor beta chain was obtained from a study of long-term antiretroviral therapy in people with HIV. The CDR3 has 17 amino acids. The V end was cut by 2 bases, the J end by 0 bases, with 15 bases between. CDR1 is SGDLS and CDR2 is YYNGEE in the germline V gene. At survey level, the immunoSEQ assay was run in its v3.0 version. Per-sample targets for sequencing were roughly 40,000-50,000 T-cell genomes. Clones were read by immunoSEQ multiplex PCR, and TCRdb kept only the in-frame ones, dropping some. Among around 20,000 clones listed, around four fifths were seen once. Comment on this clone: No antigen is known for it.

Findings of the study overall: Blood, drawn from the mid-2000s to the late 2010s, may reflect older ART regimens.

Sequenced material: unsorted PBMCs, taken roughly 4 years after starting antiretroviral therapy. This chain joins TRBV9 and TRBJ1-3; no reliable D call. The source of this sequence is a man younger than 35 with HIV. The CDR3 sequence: CASSVQLGEISGNTIYF. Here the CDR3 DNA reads TGTGCCAGCAGCGTTCAGTTGGGAGAAATCTCTGGAAACACCATATATTTT.